The 15 T cell receptor beta chains given below trace back to one sample, sequenced in a study of cytomegalovirus exposure and HLA in healthy donors. Primers: 60 Vbeta forward and 13 Jbeta reverse. Using immunoSEQ multiplex PCR, the repertoire was profiled, and TCRdb retains in-frame clones only, with some absent. Counted here are more than 90,000 clones, approximately 78% occurring once; the ten biggest clones make up about 0.71%. The specimen was PBMCs. The receptors come from a woman aged 60 to 75 in good health and CMV-seronegative.

The V call is TRBV10-3, the J call TRBJ1-5, with 8 bases that match TRBD1. The CDR3 covers 15 residues. J gave up 0 bases and V 10 bases, and 8 bases lay outside the gene matches. CDR1 is ENHRY, CDR2 SYGVKD, per germline. The CDR3 bases are TGTGCCACCGACAGGGGCCCCGGTAGCAATCAGCCCCAGCATTTT. This encodes CATDRGPGSNQPQHF.

The V gene is TRBV19, the J gene TRBJ1-4; unclear D gene. Germline V CDR1 and CDR2: LNHDA, SQIVND (reference sequence). This CDR3 region has 15 residues. V was trimmed by 5 bases and J by 0 bases, leaving 10 bases between them. The CDR3 DNA is TGTGCCAGTAGTCCCAGGACTGCAACTAATGAAAAACTGTTTTTT. Translated: CASSPRTATNEKLFF.

A few counts support this clone. This sequence joins TRBV5-8 and TRBJ1-5, with D possibly being TRBD1 (6 bases). Germline-derived CDR1 and CDR2 are SGHTS and YDEGEE. V gave up 4 bases and J gave up 2 bases, with 13 bases separating them. This CDR3 spans 15 amino acids. The CDR3 loop is CASSPGVAGNQPQHF. DNA of the CDR3: TGTGCCAGCAGCCCAGGGGTTGCCGGCAATCAGCCCCAGCATTTT.

The chain links TRBV19 to TRBJ1-5; no definite D call. Germline V gene lookup returns CDR1 LNHDA and CDR2 SQIVND (reference sequence). V lost 3 bases to trimming and J lost 0 bases, with 6 bases between them. The CDR3 consists of 14 residues. The CDR3 region is CASSISDSNQPQHF. As DNA, the CDR3 is TGTGCCAGTAGTATTAGTGATAGCAATCAGCCCCAGCATTTT.

This clone has a handful of counts. V and J are TRBV7-2 and TRBJ1-1; D is ambiguous. This CDR3 has 14 residues. Germline V lookup: CDR1 SGHTA, CDR2 FQGNSA. Trimming pared 1 base from V and 0 bases from J, leaving 6 bases between. The DNA for the CDR3 is TGTGCCAGCAGCTTAGAACTGATGAACACTGAAGCTTTCTTT. Amino acid sequence: CASSLELMNTEAFF.

V and J are TRBV15 and TRBJ2-7; 8 positions agree with TRBD1. This CDR3 comprises 16 residues. Germline lookup yields CDR1 LNHNV and CDR2 YYDKDF (reference sequence). V trimming: 3 bases; J trimming: 0 bases; junction bases outside the gene matches: 7. The CDR3 sequence: CATSSPDRESSYEQYF. The CDR3 DNA follows: TGTGCCACCAGCAGTCCGGACAGGGAAAGCTCCTACGAGCAGTACTTC. Using reference TRBV15 and TRBJ2-7 for the parts outside the CDR3, the full variable domain is DAMVIQNPRYQVTQFGKPVTLSCSQTLNHNVMYWYQQKSSQAPKLLFHYYDKDFNNEADTPDNFQSRRPNTSFCFLDIRSPGLGDTAMYLCATSSPDRESSYEQYFGPGTRLTVT.

The chain combines TRBV4-3 with TRBJ2-5; TRBD1 matches 7 bases. The J call is doubtful: the DNA matches TRBJ2-7 better. The CDR3 totals 15 residues. Germline V gives CDR1 LGHNA, CDR2 YSLEER. Here the CDR3 DNA reads TGCGCCAGCAGCCAAGGGACAGGAGCCTACTACGAGCAGTACTTC. Amino acid sequence: CASSQGTGAYYEQYF.

There are a few counts of this clone. V and J are TRBV10-1 and TRBJ2-5; 9 bases line up with TRBD1. The V gene's germline CDR1 is WNHNN and CDR2 SYGVQD (reference sequence). The CDR3 length is 17 residues. V gave up 4 bases and J gave up 3 bases; unmatched junction bases: 12. CDR3 sequence (DNA): TGCGCCAGCAGTGTTCCCCGGGACAGGGATCCCAAAGAGACCCAGTACTTC. Residues: CASSVPRDRDPKETQYF.

V and J are TRBV9 and TRBJ2-3; D unresolved. Trimming took off 3 bases at V and 1 base at J, with 12 bases between the two ends. The CDR3 sequence is 15 residues long. The germline CDR1 and CDR2 sequences are SGDLS and YYNGEE. The CDR3 loop is CASSEVSAGTDTQYF. The CDR3 DNA reads as TGTGCCAGCAGCGAAGTATCGGCGGGCACAGATACGCAGTATTTT.

V and J are TRBV28 and TRBJ1-1; D gene uncertain. Germline V gene lookup returns CDR1 MDHEN and CDR2 SYDVKM. Trimming took 2 bases from V and 4 from J, leaving 11 bases between them. The CDR3 covers 14 residues. This chain's CDR3 is CASSLGVSGTEAFF. The CDR3 nucleotides are TGTGCCAGCAGTTTAGGTGTGAGTGGCACTGAAGCTTTCTTT.

This chain connects TRBV5-1 to TRBJ2-3; a possible D gene is TRBD1 (5 bases). The CDR3 consists of 14 residues. CDR1 and CDR2 (germline): SGHRS, YFSETQ. V was shortened by 0 bases and J by 4 bases, with 9 bases between the two germline ends. DNA of the CDR3: TGCGCCAGCAGCTTGGCGGTAGGGGCAGATACGCAGTATTTT. Amino acids: CASSLAVGADTQYF.

The chain has TRBV7-8 and TRBJ2-5; 9 positions agree with TRBD2. CDR3 length equals 14 residues. Germline assignment: CDR1 SGHVS and CDR2 FQNEAQ. After removal of 5 bases from V and 11 bases from J, the junction contained 12 bases not matched to a gene. CDR3 sequence (DNA): TGTGCCAGCAGCCTTTTAGCGGGGGCGTGGGAGCAGTACTTC. Protein product: CASSLLAGAWEQYF.

The J gene is TRBJ2-2, the V gene TRBV7-2, with a weak D call TRBD1 (6 bases). This CDR3 contains 14 residues. The V end lost 4 bases, the J end lost 4 bases, and 10 bases lay between the germline ends. In germline, CDR1 is SGHTA, CDR2 FQGNSA. CDR3 sequence (DNA): TGTGCCAGCAGCTCCGCAGGGGCCACCGGGGAGCTGTTTTTT. Translation gives CASSSAGATGELFF.

This chain uses TRBV19 with TRBJ2-7; 7 positions match TRBD2. J gave up 3 bases and V 8 bases, and 4 bases lay outside the gene matches. Looked up from germline, CDR1 is LNHDA and CDR2 is SQIVND (reference sequence). This CDR3 is built from 12 residues. CDR3 nucleotides: TGTGCCAGTTCAACGGGGGGCTACGAGCAGTACTTC. It yields the protein CASSTGGYEQYF.

This clone was observed a few times. The chain uses TRBV2 and TRBJ2-5; 12 bases match TRBD1. Germline V gene sequence: CDR1 SNHLY, CDR2 FYNNEI. Germline trimming cut 6 bases from V and 0 bases from J; bases unmatched to any gene: 5. The CDR3 runs to 16 residues. The CDR3 DNA sequence: TGTGCCAGCAGCGAGGGACAGGGGGCCTACCAAGAGACCCAGTACTTC. Translated: CASSEGQGAYQETQYF.